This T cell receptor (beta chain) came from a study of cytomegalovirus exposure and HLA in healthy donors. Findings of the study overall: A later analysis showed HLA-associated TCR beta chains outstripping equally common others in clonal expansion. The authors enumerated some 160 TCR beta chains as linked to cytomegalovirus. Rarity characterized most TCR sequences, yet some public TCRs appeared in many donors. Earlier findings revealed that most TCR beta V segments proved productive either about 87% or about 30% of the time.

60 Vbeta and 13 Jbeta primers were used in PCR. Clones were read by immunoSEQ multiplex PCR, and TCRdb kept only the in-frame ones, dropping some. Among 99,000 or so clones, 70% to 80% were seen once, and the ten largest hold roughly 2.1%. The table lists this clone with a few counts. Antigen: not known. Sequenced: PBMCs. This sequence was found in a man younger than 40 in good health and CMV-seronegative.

CDR3 bases: TGTGCCAGCAGCCCGGGACAGAACAATCAGCCCCAGCATTTT. Amino acids: CASSPGQNNQPQHF. The V call is TRBV5-4, the J call TRBJ1-5, with 7 bases identical to TRBD1. V was pared by 4 bases and J by 3 bases, with 4 bases of the junction left unmatched. Germline values: CDR1 SGHNT, CDR2 YYREEE (reference sequence). The CDR3 covers 14 residues.